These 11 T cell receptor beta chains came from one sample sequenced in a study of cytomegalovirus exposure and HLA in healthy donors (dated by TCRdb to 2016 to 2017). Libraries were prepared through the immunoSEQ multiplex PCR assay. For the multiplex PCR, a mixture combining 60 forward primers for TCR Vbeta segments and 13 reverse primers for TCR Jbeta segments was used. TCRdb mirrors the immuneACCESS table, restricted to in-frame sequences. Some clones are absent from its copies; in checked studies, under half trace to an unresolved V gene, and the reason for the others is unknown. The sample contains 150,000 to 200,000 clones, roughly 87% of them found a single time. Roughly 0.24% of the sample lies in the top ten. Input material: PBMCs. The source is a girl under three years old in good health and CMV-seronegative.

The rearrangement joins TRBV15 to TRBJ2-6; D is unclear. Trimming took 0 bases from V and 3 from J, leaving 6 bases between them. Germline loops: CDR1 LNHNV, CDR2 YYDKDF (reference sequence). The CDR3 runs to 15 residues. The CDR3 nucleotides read TGTGCCACCAGCAGAGATCTCGGTGGGGCCAACGTCCTGACTTTC. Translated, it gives CATSRDLGGANVLTF.

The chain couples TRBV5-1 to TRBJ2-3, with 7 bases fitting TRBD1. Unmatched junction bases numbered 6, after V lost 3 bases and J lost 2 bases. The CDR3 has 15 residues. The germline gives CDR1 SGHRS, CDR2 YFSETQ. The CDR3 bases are TGCGCCAGCAGCTCAAGGGACAGCCACACAGATACGCAGTATTTT. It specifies CASSSRDSHTDTQYF.

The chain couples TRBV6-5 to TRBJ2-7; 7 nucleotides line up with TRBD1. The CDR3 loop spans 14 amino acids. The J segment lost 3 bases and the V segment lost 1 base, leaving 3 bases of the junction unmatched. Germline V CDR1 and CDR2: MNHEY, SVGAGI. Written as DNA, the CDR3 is TGTGCCAGCAGTTACTGGACAGGCTACTACGAGCAGTACTTC. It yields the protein CASSYWTGYYEQYF.

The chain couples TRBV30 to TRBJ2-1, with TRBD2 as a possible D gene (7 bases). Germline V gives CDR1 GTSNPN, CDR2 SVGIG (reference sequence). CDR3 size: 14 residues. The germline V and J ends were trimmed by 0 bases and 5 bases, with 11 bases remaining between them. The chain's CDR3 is CAWSVGGANNEQFF. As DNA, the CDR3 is TGTGCCTGGAGTGTAGGGGGGGCTAACAATGAGCAGTTCTTC.

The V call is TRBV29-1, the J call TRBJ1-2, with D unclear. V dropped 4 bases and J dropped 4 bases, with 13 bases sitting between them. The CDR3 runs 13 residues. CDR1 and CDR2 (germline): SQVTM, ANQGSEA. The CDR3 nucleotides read TGCAGCGTTGTAATCGCAGAACCCTATGGCTACACCTTC. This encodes CSVVIAEPYGYTF.

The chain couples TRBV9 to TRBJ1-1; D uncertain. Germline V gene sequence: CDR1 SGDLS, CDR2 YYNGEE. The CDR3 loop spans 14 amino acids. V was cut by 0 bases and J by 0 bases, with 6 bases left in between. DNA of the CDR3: TGTGCCAGCAGCGTAGCGACACTGAACACTGAAGCTTTCTTT. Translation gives CASSVATLNTEAFF.

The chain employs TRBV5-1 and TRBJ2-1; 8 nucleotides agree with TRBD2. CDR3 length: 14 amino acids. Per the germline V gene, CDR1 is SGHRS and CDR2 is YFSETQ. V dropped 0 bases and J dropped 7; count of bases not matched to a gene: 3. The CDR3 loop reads CASSLAAGGNEQFF. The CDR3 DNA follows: TGCGCCAGCAGCTTGGCCGCGGGGGGAAATGAGCAGTTCTTC.

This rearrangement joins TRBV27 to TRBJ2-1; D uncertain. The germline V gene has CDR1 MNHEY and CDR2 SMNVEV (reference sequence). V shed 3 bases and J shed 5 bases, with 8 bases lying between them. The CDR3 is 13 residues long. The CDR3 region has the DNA TGTGCCAGCAGTTTGGGCAAGAACAATGAGCAGTTCTTC. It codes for CASSLGKNNEQFF.

The CDR3: CASSQDRGALGEKLFF. CDR3 nucleotide sequence: TGTGCCAGCAGCCAAGATCGGGGGGCTCTGGGTGAAAAACTGTTTTTT. J is TRBJ1-4 and V is TRBV4-2; maybe TRBD1 (6 bases). The CDR3 runs to 16 residues. Trimming removed 0 bases from V and 7 bases from J, with 15 bases in between. Germline loops: CDR1 LGHNA, CDR2 YNFKEQ.

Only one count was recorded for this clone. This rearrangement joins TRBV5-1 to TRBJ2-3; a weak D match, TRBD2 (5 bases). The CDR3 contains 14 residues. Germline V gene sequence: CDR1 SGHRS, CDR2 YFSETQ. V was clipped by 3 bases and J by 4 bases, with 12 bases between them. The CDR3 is CASSYEGVADTQYF. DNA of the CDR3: TGCGCCAGCAGCTACGAGGGAGTCGCAGATACGCAGTATTTT.

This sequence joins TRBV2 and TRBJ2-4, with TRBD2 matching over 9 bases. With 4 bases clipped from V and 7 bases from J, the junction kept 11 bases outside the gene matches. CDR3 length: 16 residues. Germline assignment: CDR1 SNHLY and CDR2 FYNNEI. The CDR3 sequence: CASSGLRLAGNNIQYF. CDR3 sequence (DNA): TGTGCCAGCAGTGGTTTAAGGCTAGCGGGGAATAACATTCAGTACTTC.